These T cell receptor beta chains were read from a single sample in a study of shared clonotypes between healthy human individuals. Only in-frame clones appear in the TCRdb table, and some are missing; sequencing was by immunoSEQ multiplex PCR. The data show roughly 2.6 million clones, more than 80% seen once. The source material was naive CD4+ T cells sorted from blood. Receptors were obtained from a man in his late teens or twenties in good health. Each CDR3 is given with its conserved first and last residue. A D gene is named only where the DNA matches it firmly. The listing skips clone size in some rows; elsewhere it reads once, few, many or a size class.

j_call: TRBJ2-1
d_call: -
v_call: TRBV7-2
clone_size: -
cdr3_nt: TGTGCCAGCAGCCCCAGCGGCCTCTCCTACAATGAGCAGTTCTTC
cdr3_aa: CASSPSGLSYNEQFF

j_call: TRBJ1-4
d_call: -
v_call: TRBV9
clone_size: -
cdr3_nt: TGTGCCAGCAGCTCCAGAGAGGTGGCCGGGGGCGGCGAAAAACTGTTTTTT
cdr3_aa: CASSSREVAGGGEKLFF

j_call: TRBJ1-3
d_call: -
v_call: TRBV6-5
clone_size: few
cdr3_nt: TGTGCCAGCAGTTCACAGGGTACAAGAAACACCATATATTTT
cdr3_aa: CASSSQGTRNTIYF

j_call: TRBJ1-1
d_call: -
v_call: TRBV6-4
clone_size: -
cdr3_nt: TGTGCCAGCAGTGACAGCCGACGTATGAACACTGAAGCTTTCTTT
cdr3_aa: CASSDSRRMNTEAFF

j_call: TRBJ1-2
d_call: -
v_call: TRBV2
clone_size: -
cdr3_nt: TGTGCCAGCAAAACGGGAGGGGACGGCTACACCTTC
cdr3_aa: CASKTGGDGYTF

j_call: TRBJ1-2
d_call: -
v_call: TRBV5-6
clone_size: -
cdr3_nt: TGTGCCAGCAGCTTGTCCGGGAACTATGGCTACACCTTC
cdr3_aa: CASSLSGNYGYTF

j_call: TRBJ2-7
d_call: TRBD2
v_call: TRBV10-3
clone_size: -
cdr3_nt: TGTGCCACCGACCGGGGGGGTCTCTCCTACGAGCAGTACTTC
cdr3_aa: CATDRGGLSYEQYF

j_call: TRBJ2-7
d_call: TRBD1
v_call: TRBV6-1
clone_size: -
cdr3_nt: TGTGCCAGCAGTTTCGGACAGGGTAGTACCTACGAGCAGTACTTC
cdr3_aa: CASSFGQGSTYEQYF

j_call: TRBJ2-3
d_call: TRBD2
v_call: TRBV9
clone_size: -
cdr3_nt: TGTGCCAGCAGCGTAGCTACGGGAGGAAACACAGATACGCAGTATTTT
cdr3_aa: CASSVATGGNTDTQYF

j_call: TRBJ2-7
d_call: -
v_call: TRBV18
clone_size: -
cdr3_nt: TGTGCCAGCTCACCGATTTTAAGGGGTCCTGACTTTTACGAGCAGTACTTC
cdr3_aa: CASSPILRGPDFYEQYF

j_call: TRBJ2-2
d_call: TRBD2
v_call: TRBV9
clone_size: -
cdr3_nt: TGTGCCAGCAGCGCCGGGACTACGATGACCGGGGAGCTGTTTTTT
cdr3_aa: CASSAGTTMTGELFF

j_call: TRBJ2-2
d_call: -
v_call: TRBV2
clone_size: -
cdr3_nt: TGTGCCAGCAAAACCCCAGACTCGATCACCGGGGAGCTGTTTTTT
cdr3_aa: CASKTPDSITGELFF

j_call: TRBJ1-2
d_call: -
v_call: TRBV19
clone_size: once
cdr3_nt: TGTGCCAGTAGTATCAGGGAAAACTATGGCTACACCTTC
cdr3_aa: CASSIRENYGYTF

j_call: TRBJ1-2
d_call: -
v_call: TRBV15
clone_size: -
cdr3_nt: TGTGCCACCAGCAGAGGGGGAACAGCCCTCAACTATGGCTACACCTTC
cdr3_aa: CATSRGGTALNYGYTF

j_call: TRBJ2-7
d_call: -
v_call: TRBV30
clone_size: -
cdr3_nt: TGTGCCTGGACCGGCCCTTCCGGGTACGAGCAGTACTTC
cdr3_aa: CAWTGPSGYEQYF

j_call: TRBJ2-3
d_call: -
v_call: TRBV5-4
clone_size: -
cdr3_nt: TGTGCCAGCAGCATCCGGGACACTAGCACAGATACGCAGTATTTT
cdr3_aa: CASSIRDTSTDTQYF

j_call: TRBJ1-5
d_call: -
v_call: TRBV2
clone_size: -
cdr3_nt: TGTGCCAGCAGTGTTTCAGGGGCACTAGGTCAGCCCCAGCATTTT
cdr3_aa: CASSVSGALGQPQHF

j_call: TRBJ2-7
d_call: TRBD2
v_call: TRBV7-6
clone_size: -
cdr3_nt: TGTGCCAGCAGTGTCGGACTAGCGGGTCAGACCTACGAGCAGTACTTC
cdr3_aa: CASSVGLAGQTYEQYF

j_call: TRBJ2-2
d_call: -
v_call: TRBV10-3
clone_size: -
cdr3_nt: TGTGCCATCAGTCCCCAGGGTCCCGGGGAGCTGTTTTTT
cdr3_aa: CAISPQGPGELFF

j_call: TRBJ1-1
d_call: TRBD1
v_call: TRBV7-8
clone_size: -
cdr3_nt: TGTGCCAGCAGCTTAGAGGGGGCTACTGAAGCTTTCTTT
cdr3_aa: CASSLEGATEAFF

j_call: TRBJ2-7
d_call: -
v_call: TRBV6-1
clone_size: -
cdr3_nt: TGTGCCAGCAGTATGACCTACGAGCAGTACTTC
cdr3_aa: CASSMTYEQYF

j_call: TRBJ2-3
d_call: -
v_call: TRBV15
clone_size: once
cdr3_nt: TGTGCCACCAGCAGAGATTTTAGCACAGATACGCAGTATTTT
cdr3_aa: CATSRDFSTDTQYF

j_call: TRBJ2-5
d_call: TRBD1
v_call: TRBV10-3
clone_size: -
cdr3_nt: TGTGCCATCAGTGAGTCTGGACAGGCCGCGGCCCAGTACTTC
cdr3_aa: CAISESGQAAAQYF

j_call: TRBJ2-7
d_call: TRBD1
v_call: TRBV28
clone_size: -
cdr3_nt: TGTGCCACCTACGGACAGGGGTACTACGAGCAGTACTTC
cdr3_aa: CATYGQGYYEQYF

j_call: TRBJ2-3
d_call: TRBD1
v_call: TRBV9
clone_size: -
cdr3_nt: TGTGCCAGCAACTTCAGGGGGCCAGATACGCAGTATTTT
cdr3_aa: CASNFRGPDTQYF

j_call: TRBJ2-3
d_call: -
v_call: TRBV9
clone_size: once
cdr3_nt: TGTGCCAGCAACTTTTTTGGCGGGGCCACAGATACGCAGTATTTT
cdr3_aa: CASNFFGGATDTQYF

j_call: TRBJ2-5
d_call: -
v_call: TRBV5-4
clone_size: -
cdr3_nt: TGTGCCAGCAGTCGACGGGCCCTAAGCTTCCCCCTCCAGTACTTC
cdr3_aa: CASSRRALSFPLQYF

j_call: TRBJ1-1
d_call: -
v_call: TRBV19
clone_size: -
cdr3_nt: TGTGCCAGTAGTATCCCGGACAGAAGGAACACTGAAGCTTTCTTT
cdr3_aa: CASSIPDRRNTEAFF

j_call: TRBJ2-5
d_call: -
v_call: TRBV9
clone_size: -
cdr3_nt: TGTGCCAGCAGCGCTTCCATCCGGGACAAACAAGAGACCCAGTACTTC
cdr3_aa: CASSASIRDKQETQYF

j_call: TRBJ1-5
d_call: -
v_call: TRBV27
clone_size: few
cdr3_nt: TGTGCCAGCAGTTTGGTTGGGGAGAGGCCTCAGCCCCAGCATTTT
cdr3_aa: CASSLVGERPQPQHF

j_call: TRBJ2-5
d_call: TRBD2
v_call: TRBV19
clone_size: -
cdr3_nt: TGTGCCAGTAGGCGGGAGGCCCAAGAGACCCAGTACTTC
cdr3_aa: CASRREAQETQYF

j_call: TRBJ2-5
d_call: TRBD1
v_call: TRBV6-1
clone_size: -
cdr3_nt: TGTGCCAGCAGTGAAAGGGGACAGGGGAACCAGTACTTC
cdr3_aa: CASSERGQGNQYF

j_call: TRBJ2-5
d_call: -
v_call: TRBV23-1
clone_size: -
cdr3_nt: TGCGCCAGCAGCCTCCGGGGGCAGGCTCGGCAAGAGACCCAGTACTTC
cdr3_aa: CASSLRGQARQETQYF

j_call: TRBJ1-2
d_call: -
v_call: TRBV1
clone_size: -
cdr3_nt: TGCACCAGCAGCCACCTGGAAGAGGGGTTCTATGGCTACACCTTC
cdr3_aa: CTSSHLEEGFYGYTF

j_call: TRBJ2-1
d_call: -
v_call: TRBV5-1
clone_size: -
cdr3_nt: TGCGCCAGCAGCTTGGGTCAGGGAGGTGAGCAGTTCTTC
cdr3_aa: CASSLGQGGEQFF

j_call: TRBJ1-2
d_call: -
v_call: TRBV9
clone_size: -
cdr3_nt: TGTGCCAGCAGCGTAGGATCAGGTGGCTACACCTTC
cdr3_aa: CASSVGSGGYTF

j_call: TRBJ1-5
d_call: -
v_call: TRBV6-5
clone_size: -
cdr3_nt: TGTGCCATCAGTGAAGTCGGCGGCAATCAGCCCCAGCATTTT
cdr3_aa: CAISEVGGNQPQHF

j_call: TRBJ2-1
d_call: TRBD2
v_call: TRBV5-1
clone_size: -
cdr3_nt: TGCGCCAGCAGCCCAGGACTAGCCGAGTTGAATGAGCAGTTCTTC
cdr3_aa: CASSPGLAELNEQFF

j_call: TRBJ1-1
d_call: -
v_call: TRBV5-4
clone_size: -
cdr3_nt: TGTGCCAGCAGCTTGGATCAGGGGATGGGGAGAGCTTTCTTT
cdr3_aa: CASSLDQGMGRAFF

j_call: TRBJ1-5
d_call: -
v_call: TRBV28
clone_size: -
cdr3_nt: TGTGCCGCCTTTGGGGATCGGGCCGGGCCCGGTCAGCCCCAGCATTTT
cdr3_aa: CAAFGDRAGPGQPQHF

j_call: TRBJ2-7
d_call: TRBD1
v_call: TRBV28
clone_size: -
cdr3_nt: TGTGCCAGCAGTACAAGGGGGCAGGGTAGGACCTACGAGCAGTACTTC
cdr3_aa: CASSTRGQGRTYEQYF

j_call: TRBJ1-2
d_call: -
v_call: TRBV6-5
clone_size: -
cdr3_nt: TGTGCCAGCAGTTCCTCCACAGGGAACTATGGCTACACCTTC
cdr3_aa: CASSSSTGNYGYTF

j_call: TRBJ2-6
d_call: TRBD1
v_call: TRBV5-1
clone_size: -
cdr3_nt: TGCGCCAGCAGCCTGGAGGGACAGGGGGCACCCGGGGCCAACGTCCTGACTTTC
cdr3_aa: CASSLEGQGAPGANVLTF

j_call: TRBJ2-1
d_call: -
v_call: TRBV18
clone_size: -
cdr3_nt: TGTGCCAGCTCACCACCGCAGTCCAAAGCCTCCCTCTCCTACAATGAGCAGTTCTTC
cdr3_aa: CASSPPQSKASLSYNEQFF

j_call: TRBJ1-1
d_call: -
v_call: TRBV19
clone_size: -
cdr3_nt: TGTGCCAGTAGTAAAGACGGATACACTGAAGCTTTCTTT
cdr3_aa: CASSKDGYTEAFF

j_call: TRBJ1-2
d_call: TRBD1
v_call: TRBV28
clone_size: once
cdr3_nt: TGTGCCAGCAGAATGGGACAGACCTATGGCTACACCTTC
cdr3_aa: CASRMGQTYGYTF

j_call: TRBJ2-3
d_call: -
v_call: TRBV6-5
clone_size: -
cdr3_nt: TGTGCCAGCAGTTACTCGACGGGGCTGACAGATACGCAGTATTTT
cdr3_aa: CASSYSTGLTDTQYF

j_call: TRBJ2-2
d_call: -
v_call: TRBV7-9
clone_size: -
cdr3_nt: TGTGCCAGCACCTTGGGGGGCACCGGGGAGCTGTTTTTT
cdr3_aa: CASTLGGTGELFF